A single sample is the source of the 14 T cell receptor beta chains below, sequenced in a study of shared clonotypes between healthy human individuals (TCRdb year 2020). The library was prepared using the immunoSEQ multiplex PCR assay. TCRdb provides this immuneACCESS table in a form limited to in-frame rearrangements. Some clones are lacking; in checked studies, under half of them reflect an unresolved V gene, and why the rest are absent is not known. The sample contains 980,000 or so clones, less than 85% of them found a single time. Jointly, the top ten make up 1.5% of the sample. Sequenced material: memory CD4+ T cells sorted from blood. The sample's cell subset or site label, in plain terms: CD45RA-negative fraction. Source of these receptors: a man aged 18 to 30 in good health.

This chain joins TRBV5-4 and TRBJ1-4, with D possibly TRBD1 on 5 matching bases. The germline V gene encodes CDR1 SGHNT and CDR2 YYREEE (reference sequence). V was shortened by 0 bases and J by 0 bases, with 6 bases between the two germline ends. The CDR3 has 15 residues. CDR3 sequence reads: CASSLGGTTNEKLFF. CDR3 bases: TGTGCCAGCAGCTTGGGGGGGACAACTAATGAAAAACTGTTTTTT.

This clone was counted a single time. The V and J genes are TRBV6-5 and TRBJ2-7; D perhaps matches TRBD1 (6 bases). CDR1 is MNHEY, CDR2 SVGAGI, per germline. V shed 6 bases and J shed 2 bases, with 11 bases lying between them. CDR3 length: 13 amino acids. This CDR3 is CASRRGQTYEQYF. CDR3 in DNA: TGTGCCAGCAGAAGGGGACAAACCTACGAGCAGTACTTC.

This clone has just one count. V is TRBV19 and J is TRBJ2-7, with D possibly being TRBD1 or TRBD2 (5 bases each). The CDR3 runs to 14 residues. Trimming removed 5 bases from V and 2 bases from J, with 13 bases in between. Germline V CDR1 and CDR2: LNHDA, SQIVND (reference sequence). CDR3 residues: CASSVSGTTYEQYF. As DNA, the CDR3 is TGTGCCAGTAGTGTCTCCGGGACCACCTACGAGCAGTACTTC.

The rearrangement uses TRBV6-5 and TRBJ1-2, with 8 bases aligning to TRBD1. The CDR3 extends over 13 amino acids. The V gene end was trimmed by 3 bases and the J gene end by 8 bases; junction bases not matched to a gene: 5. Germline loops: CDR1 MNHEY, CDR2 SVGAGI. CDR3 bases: TGTGCCAGCAGTTATTCCGGACAGGGAGGCTACACCTTC. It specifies CASSYSGQGGYTF.

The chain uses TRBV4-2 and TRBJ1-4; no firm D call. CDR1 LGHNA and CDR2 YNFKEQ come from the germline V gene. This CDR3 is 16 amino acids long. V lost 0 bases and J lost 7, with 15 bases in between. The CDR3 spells CASSQDLIGPAEKLFF. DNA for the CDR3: TGTGCCAGCAGCCAAGATCTTATAGGTCCGGCTGAAAAACTGTTTTTT.

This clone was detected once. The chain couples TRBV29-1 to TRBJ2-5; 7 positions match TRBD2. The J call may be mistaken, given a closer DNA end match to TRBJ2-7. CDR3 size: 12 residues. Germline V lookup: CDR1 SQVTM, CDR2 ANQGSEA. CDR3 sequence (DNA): TGCAGCGTTGCGGGGGGAAAATACGAGCAGTACTTC. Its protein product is CSVAGGKYEQYF.

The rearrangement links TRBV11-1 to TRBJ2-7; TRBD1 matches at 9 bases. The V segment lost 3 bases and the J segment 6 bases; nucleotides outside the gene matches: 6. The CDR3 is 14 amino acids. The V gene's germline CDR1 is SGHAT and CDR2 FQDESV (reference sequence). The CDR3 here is CASSLAGTGREQYF. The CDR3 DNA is TGTGCCAGCAGCTTGGCCGGGACAGGGCGCGAGCAGTACTTC.

The CDR3 DNA sequence: TGTGCCAGCAGCTTGGCCTCCGGGCCCCAGCATTTT. It yields the protein CASSLASGPQHF. The chain couples TRBV5-6 to TRBJ1-5; D remains ambiguous. Trimming removed 0 bases at V and 9 bases at J, with 7 bases between. The CDR3 has 12 residues. The germline gives CDR1 SGHDT, CDR2 YYEEEE.

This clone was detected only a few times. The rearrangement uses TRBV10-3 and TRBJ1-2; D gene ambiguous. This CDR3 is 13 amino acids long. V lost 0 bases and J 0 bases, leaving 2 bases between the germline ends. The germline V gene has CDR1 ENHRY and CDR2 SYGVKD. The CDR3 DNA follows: TGTGCCATCAGTGAGTCTTCTAACTATGGCTACACCTTC. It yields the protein CAISESSNYGYTF.

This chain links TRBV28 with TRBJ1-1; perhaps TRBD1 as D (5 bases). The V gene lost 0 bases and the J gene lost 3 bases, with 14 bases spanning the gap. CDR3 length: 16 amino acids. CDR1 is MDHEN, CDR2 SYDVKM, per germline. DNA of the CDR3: TGTGCCAGCAGTTTATGGTTGAAGGGAGGGGACACTGAAGCTTTCTTT. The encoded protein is CASSLWLKGGDTEAFF.

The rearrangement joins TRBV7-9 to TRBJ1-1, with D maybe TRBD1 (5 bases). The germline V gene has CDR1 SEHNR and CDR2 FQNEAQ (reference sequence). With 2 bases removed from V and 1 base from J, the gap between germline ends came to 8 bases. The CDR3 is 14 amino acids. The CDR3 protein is CASSLKGANTEAFF. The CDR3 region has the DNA TGTGCCAGCAGCTTAAAAGGGGCGAACACTGAAGCTTTCTTT.

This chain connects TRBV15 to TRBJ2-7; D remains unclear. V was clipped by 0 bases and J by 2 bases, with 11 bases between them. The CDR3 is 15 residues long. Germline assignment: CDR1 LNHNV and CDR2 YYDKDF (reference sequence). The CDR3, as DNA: TGTGCCACCAGCAGAGACATCGGCGGAACCTACGAGCAGTACTTC. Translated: CATSRDIGGTYEQYF.

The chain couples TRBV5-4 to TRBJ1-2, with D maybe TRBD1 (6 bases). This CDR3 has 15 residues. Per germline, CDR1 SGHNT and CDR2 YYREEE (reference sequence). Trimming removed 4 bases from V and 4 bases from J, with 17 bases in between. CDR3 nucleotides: TGTGCCAGCAGCCCTCAGTCGGGGGCAGGCTATGGCTACACCTTC. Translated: CASSPQSGAGYGYTF. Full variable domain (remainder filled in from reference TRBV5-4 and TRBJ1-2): ETGVTQSPTHLIKTRGQQVTLRCSSQSGHNTVSWYQQALGQGPQFIFQYYREEENGRGNFPPRFSGLQFPNYSSELNVNALELDDSALYLCASSPQSGAGYGYTFGSGTRLTVV.

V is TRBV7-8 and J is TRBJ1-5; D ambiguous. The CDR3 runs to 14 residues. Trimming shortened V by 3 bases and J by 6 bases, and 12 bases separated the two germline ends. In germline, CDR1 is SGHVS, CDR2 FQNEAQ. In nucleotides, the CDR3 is TGTGCCAGCAGCTTTAGTAAGGGTGTTCAGCCCCAGCATTTT. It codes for CASSFSKGVQPQHF. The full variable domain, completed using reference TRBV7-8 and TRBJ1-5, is GAGVSQSPRYKVAKRGQDVALRCDPISGHVSLFWYQQALGQGPEFLTYFQNEAQLDKSGLPSDRFFAERPEGSVSTLKIQRTQQEDSAVYLCASSFSKGVQPQHFGDGTRLSIL.